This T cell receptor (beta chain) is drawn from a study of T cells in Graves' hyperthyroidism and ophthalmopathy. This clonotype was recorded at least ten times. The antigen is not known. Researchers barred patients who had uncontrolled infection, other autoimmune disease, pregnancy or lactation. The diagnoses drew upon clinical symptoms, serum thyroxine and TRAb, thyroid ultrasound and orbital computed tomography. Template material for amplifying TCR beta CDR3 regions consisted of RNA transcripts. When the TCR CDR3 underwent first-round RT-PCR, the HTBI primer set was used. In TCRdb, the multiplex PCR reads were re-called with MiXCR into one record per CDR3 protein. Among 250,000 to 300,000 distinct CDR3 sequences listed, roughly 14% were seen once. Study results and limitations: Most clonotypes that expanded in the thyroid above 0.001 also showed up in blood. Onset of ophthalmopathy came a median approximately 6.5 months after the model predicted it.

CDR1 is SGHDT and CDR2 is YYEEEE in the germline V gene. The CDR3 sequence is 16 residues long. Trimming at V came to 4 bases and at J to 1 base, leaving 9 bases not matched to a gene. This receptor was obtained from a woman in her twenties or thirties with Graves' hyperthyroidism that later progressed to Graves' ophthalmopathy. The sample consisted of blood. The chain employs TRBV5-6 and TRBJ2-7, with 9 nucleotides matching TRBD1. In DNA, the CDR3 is TGTGCCAGCAGCGGAGGGACAGGGTGGTTTTCCTACGAGCAGTACTTC. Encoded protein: CASSGGTGWFSYEQYF. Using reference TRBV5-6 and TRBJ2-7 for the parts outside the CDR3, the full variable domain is DAGVTQSPTHLIKTRGQQVTLRCSPKSGHDTVSWYQQALGQGPQFIFQYYEEEERQRGNFPDRFSGHQFPNYSSELNVNALLLGDSALYLCASSGGTGWFSYEQYFGPGTRLTVT.